Listed below are T cell receptor beta chains from one sample, sequenced in a study of vaccination effects on CD4 cells after COVID-19. Their antigens are not known. The table came from immunoSEQ multiplex PCR; TCRdb's copy has only in-frame clones and leaves some out. The sample lists about 66,000 clones; 70% to 80% were seen once. Source: CD4+ T cells from PBMCs cultured without peptide, taken after COVID-19 vaccination. The origin of the receptors is a human donor who received a COVID-19 vaccine. CDR3s include the opening cysteine and the closing phenylalanine or tryptophan. Each record gives: J gene, clone size, D gene, V gene, CDR3 protein, CDR3 DNA. The D gene is left open where the match is weak. The size of a clone is reported for some rows only, either as once, few or many, or as a class for expanded clones.

J: TRBJ1-1
size: few
D: .
V: TRBV5-4
CDR3: CASSLTPSLNTEAFF
DNA: TGTGCCAGCAGCTTGACCCCGTCTTTGAACACTGAAGCTTTCTTT

J: TRBJ1-2
size: few
D: .
V: TRBV2
CDR3: CASSGTRVQSGDYGYTF
DNA: TGTGCCAGCAGTGGGACCAGGGTTCAATCTGGGGACTATGGCTACACCTTC

J: TRBJ1-2
size: .
D: .
V: TRBV6-1
CDR3: CASSEGGGASYGYTF
DNA: TGTGCCAGCAGTGAGGGGGGAGGGGCTAGCTATGGCTACACCTTC

J: TRBJ2-3
size: .
D: TRBD1
V: TRBV19
CDR3: CASGGQGADTQYF
DNA: TGTGCCAGCGGTGGACAGGGGGCAGATACGCAGTATTTT

J: TRBJ2-5
size: .
D: TRBD2
V: TRBV24-1
CDR3: CATSDPGLAGRGETQYF
DNA: TGTGCCACCAGTGATCCAGGACTAGCGGGGAGAGGGGAGACCCAGTACTTC

J: TRBJ1-1
size: .
D: .
V: TRBV4-1
CDR3: CASSQGTTPRARQVGNTEAFF
DNA: TGCGCCAGCAGCCAAGGCACCACCCCCAGGGCCCGTCAGGTCGGGAACACTGAAGCTTTCTTT

J: TRBJ1-2
size: few
D: TRBD1
V: TRBV7-2
CDR3: CASSIGQGGPLYGYTF
DNA: TGTGCCAGCAGCATCGGACAGGGCGGTCCTCTCTATGGCTACACCTTC

J: TRBJ1-1
size: .
D: .
V: TRBV7-2
CDR3: CASSLARTNTEAFF
DNA: TGTGCCAGCAGCTTAGCTCGGACGAACACTGAAGCTTTCTTT

J: TRBJ1-4
size: .
D: .
V: TRBV2
CDR3: CASTSPYPGEDYEKLFF
DNA: TGTGCCAGCACTTCTCCTTACCCCGGGGAGGATTACGAAAAACTGTTTTTT

J: TRBJ1-3
size: once
D: .
V: TRBV11-2
CDR3: CASSFVGNIAGNTIYF
DNA: TGTGCCAGCAGCTTCGTAGGGAATATTGCTGGAAACACCATATATTTT

J: TRBJ1-2
size: .
D: .
V: TRBV28
CDR3: CASSPNIGGHYGYTF
DNA: TGTGCCAGCAGTCCAAACATTGGGGGTCACTATGGCTACACCTTC

J: TRBJ1-5
size: .
D: TRBD1
V: TRBV7-8
CDR3: CASSLQGVGNQPQHF
DNA: TGTGCCAGCAGCCTGCAGGGGGTAGGCAATCAGCCCCAGCATTTT

J: TRBJ2-1
size: .
D: .
V: TRBV18
CDR3: CASSRDRSSYNEQFF
DNA: TGTGCCAGCTCACGCGACAGAAGCTCCTACAATGAGCAGTTCTTC

J: TRBJ1-3
size: .
D: .
V: TRBV24-1
CDR3: CATSDSRGAGNTIYF
DNA: TGTGCCACCAGTGATAGCAGGGGAGCTGGAAACACCATATATTTT

J: TRBJ1-2
size: .
D: .
V: TRBV9
CDR3: CASSSSKQGRNYGYTF
DNA: TGTGCCAGCAGCTCTTCCAAACAGGGACGAAACTATGGCTACACCTTC

J: TRBJ1-1
size: once
D: TRBD1
V: TRBV24-1
CDR3: CATSETGGKREAFF
DNA: TGTGCCACCAGCGAAACAGGGGGCAAGCGGGAAGCTTTCTTT

J: TRBJ1-2
size: .
D: .
V: TRBV5-1
CDR3: CASSREGKGNYGYTF
DNA: TGCGCCAGCAGCCGGGAGGGGAAGGGGAACTATGGCTACACCTTC

J: TRBJ2-2
size: few
D: .
V: TRBV19
CDR3: CASRTYGGTGELFF
DNA: TGTGCCAGTAGAACCTACGGGGGCACCGGGGAGCTGTTTTTT

J: TRBJ2-3
size: .
D: .
V: TRBV2
CDR3: CASSERGVGSGGWTQYF
DNA: TGTGCCAGCAGTGAACGCGGGGTAGGGAGTGGAGGGTGGACGCAGTATTTT

J: TRBJ2-2
size: .
D: .
V: TRBV18
CDR3: CASSPRPGLQNTGELFF
DNA: TGTGCCAGCTCACCACGTCCGGGACTCCAGAACACCGGGGAGCTGTTTTTT

J: TRBJ1-2
size: .
D: TRBD1
V: TRBV6-5
CDR3: CASTGQGAINYGYTF
DNA: TGTGCCAGCACCGGACAGGGGGCAATAAACTATGGCTACACCTTC

J: TRBJ1-5
size: .
D: TRBD1
V: TRBV19
CDR3: CASSSGQHPVAQHF
DNA: TGTGCCAGTAGTTCGGGACAGCATCCGGTCGCCCAGCATTTT

J: TRBJ2-5
size: .
D: .
V: TRBV19
CDR3: CASRTPGPQETQYF
DNA: TGTGCCAGTAGAACCCCAGGGCCTCAAGAGACCCAGTACTTC

J: TRBJ1-1
size: .
D: TRBD1
V: TRBV3-1/TRBV3-2
CDR3: CASSPLTGGTEAFF
DNA: TGTGCCAGCAGCCCTTTAACAGGGGGCACTGAAGCTTTCTTT

J: TRBJ2-3
size: .
D: .
V: TRBV12-5
CDR3: CASDRDATDTQYF
DNA: TGTGCTAGTGATCGGGATGCCACAGATACGCAGTATTTT

J: TRBJ1-1
size: few
D: .
V: TRBV28
CDR3: CASSLLEFSLNTEAFF
DNA: TGTGCCAGCAGTTTGTTGGAGTTCAGTTTGAACACTGAAGCTTTCTTT

J: TRBJ2-1
size: .
D: TRBD2
V: TRBV9
CDR3: CASSVATKSGGAFYEQFF
DNA: TGTGCCAGCAGCGTAGCTACGAAGAGCGGGGGGGCTTTCTATGAGCAGTTCTTC

J: TRBJ1-1
size: .
D: .
V: TRBV9
CDR3: CASSPHGITNTEAFF
DNA: TGTGCCAGCAGCCCCCATGGCATTACGAACACTGAAGCTTTCTTT

J: TRBJ2-5
size: .
D: .
V: TRBV7-2
CDR3: CASSLAGGRETQYF
DNA: TGTGCCAGCAGCTTAGCGGGGGGGCGAGAGACCCAGTACTTC

J: TRBJ2-1
size: .
D: .
V: TRBV7-2
CDR3: CASSLRQITTMRQFF
DNA: TGTGCCAGCAGTCTCAGACAGATTACTACAATGAGGCAGTTCTTC

J: TRBJ1-6
size: .
D: .
V: TRBV7-2
CDR3: CASSLQGYNSPLHF
DNA: TGTGCCAGCAGCTTACAGGGTTATAATTCACCCCTCCACTTT

J: TRBJ2-5
size: .
D: .
V: TRBV7-9
CDR3: CASSPGADGETQYF
DNA: TGTGCCAGCAGCCCAGGGGCGGATGGGGAGACCCAGTACTTC

J: TRBJ2-1
size: once
D: .
V: TRBV11-2
CDR3: CASSLYGGGNYNEQFF
DNA: TGTGCCAGCAGCTTATATGGGGGGGGCAACTACAATGAGCAGTTCTTC

J: TRBJ1-2
size: .
D: TRBD1
V: TRBV5-1
CDR3: CASSAGGHGYTF
DNA: TGCGCCAGCAGCGCAGGGGGTCATGGCTACACCTTC

J: TRBJ2-2
size: .
D: .
V: TRBV12-3/TRBV12-4
CDR3: CASSVMVGGELFF
DNA: TGTGCCAGCTCAGTCATGGTGGGCGGGGAGCTGTTTTTT

J: TRBJ1-1
size: .
D: TRBD1
V: TRBV19
CDR3: CASSTPINSGTGLTEAFF
DNA: TGTGCCAGTAGTACACCCATCAATTCCGGGACAGGGCTCACTGAAGCTTTCTTT

J: TRBJ2-5
size: .
D: .
V: TRBV28
CDR3: CASSFLDGTGETQYF
DNA: TGTGCCAGCAGTTTTTTGGACGGCACCGGGGAGACCCAGTACTTC

J: TRBJ1-5
size: .
D: .
V: TRBV2
CDR3: CASSVNSNQPQHF
DNA: TGTGCCAGCAGTGTAAACAGCAATCAGCCCCAGCATTTT

J: TRBJ1-2
size: .
D: .
V: TRBV30
CDR3: CAWRGQSPYGYTF
DNA: TGTGCCTGGAGAGGACAATCCCCTTATGGCTACACCTTC

J: TRBJ1-1
size: .
D: .
V: TRBV7-2
CDR3: CASSFWGNTEAFF
DNA: TGTGCCAGCAGTTTCTGGGGGAACACTGAAGCTTTCTTT

J: TRBJ2-3
size: .
D: .
V: TRBV27
CDR3: CASRARASTDTQYF
DNA: TGTGCCAGCAGGGCCAGGGCCTCCACAGATACGCAGTATTTT

J: TRBJ1-4
size: .
D: .
V: TRBV6-5
CDR3: CASSSQGGEKLFF
DNA: TGTGCCAGCAGTTCACAGGGCGGCGAAAAACTGTTTTTT

J: TRBJ1-3
size: .
D: .
V: TRBV7-2
CDR3: CASSLGSSGNTIYF
DNA: TGTGCCAGCAGCTTAGGGAGCTCTGGAAACACCATATATTTT

J: TRBJ2-2
size: .
D: TRBD1
V: TRBV18
CDR3: CASSPPGQGHTGELFF
DNA: TGTGCCAGCTCACCACCGGGACAGGGGCACACCGGGGAGCTGTTTTTT

J: TRBJ1-3
size: .
D: .
V: TRBV2
CDR3: CASSPQGRSGNTIYF
DNA: TGTGCCAGCAGTCCACAGGGCCGCTCTGGAAACACCATATATTTT

J: TRBJ2-1
size: .
D: TRBD1
V: TRBV5-1
CDR3: CASSGGTGSYNEQFF
DNA: TGCGCCAGCAGCGGTGGGACAGGGTCATACAATGAGCAGTTCTTC

J: TRBJ1-6
size: .
D: .
V: TRBV19
CDR3: CASTSTRVAYNSPLHF
DNA: TGTGCCAGCACATCCACGAGGGTCGCCTATAATTCACCCCTCCACTTT

J: TRBJ1-2
size: .
D: .
V: TRBV2
CDR3: CASSGGGYGYTF
DNA: TGTGCCAGCAGTGGCGGGGGGTATGGCTACACCTTC

J: TRBJ1-1
size: .
D: .
V: TRBV7-2
CDR3: CASSLRTAPMNTEAFF
DNA: TGTGCCAGCAGCCTCAGGACAGCGCCTATGAACACTGAAGCTTTCTTT